Presented here are 7 T cell receptor beta chains from one specimen sequenced in a study of blood T cells in healthy people across ages. Combining a sample-barcoded 5' primer with a J-beta primer mix, a second PCR ran for roughly 7 to 11 cycles. One entry per CDR3 protein results from TCRdb running MiXCR on the 5' RACE reads. This sample has about 1.6 million distinct CDR3 sequences, with almost 35% found just once. The specimen sequenced was blood. The receptors here all came from a woman aged 25-40 years in good health.

This clonotype was found a few times. This chain joins TRBV11-2 and TRBJ2-3; 8 nucleotides agree with TRBD2. Looked up from germline, CDR1 is SGHAT and CDR2 is FQNNGV. With 5 bases clipped from V and 6 bases from J, the junction kept 10 bases outside the gene matches. This CDR3 has 15 amino acids. Here the CDR3 DNA reads TGTGCCAGCAGCCCAGACGGGGGGGGCTCCGATACGCAGTATTTT. Translating gives CASSPDGGGSDTQYF.

V and J are TRBV29-1 and TRBJ2-3, with a weak D call TRBD2 (6 bases). CDR3 length: 16 amino acids. V gave up 8 bases and J gave up 2 bases, with 23 bases separating them. Germline V gene data show CDR1 as SQVTM and CDR2 as ANQGSEA. The CDR3 region has the DNA TGCAGCCCTCACTTCAGGGAGGAGAAGGACACAGATACGCAGTATTTT. Residues: CSPHFREEKDTDTQYF.

This clonotype was recorded a few times. The chain combines TRBV27 with TRBJ1-1; D remains ambiguous. Trimming took 5 bases from V and 5 from J, leaving 15 bases between them. The CDR3 consists of 14 residues. Germline assignment: CDR1 MNHEY and CDR2 SMNVEV (reference sequence). The DNA for the CDR3 is TGTGCCAGCAGTCCGTTGGGCTTTGGTACTGAAGCTTTCTTT. This sequence encodes CASSPLGFGTEAFF.

This clonotype was counted only a few times. The CDR3 DNA is TGTGCCAGCAGTTTAGCACAGGGTTTTGCTTTCTTT. It specifies CASSLAQGFAFF. The genes are TRBV12-3 or TRBV12-4 and TRBJ1-1; perhaps TRBD1 as D (6 bases). The CDR3 extends over 12 amino acids. V was clipped by 0 bases and J by 11 bases, with 10 bases between them.

The chain recombines TRBV4-1 with TRBJ1-6, with TRBD1 matching 7 bases. The CDR3 spans 14 residues. Trimming at V came to 7 bases and at J to 8 bases, leaving 8 bases not matched to a gene. Germline V CDR1 and CDR2: MGHRA, YSYEKL. The DNA of the CDR3 is TGCGCCAGCAAAAAGACAGGGTTGTATTCACCCCTCCACTTT. Amino acids: CASKKTGLYSPLHF.

This chain links TRBV29-1 with TRBJ1-1; D not certain. Germline V CDR1 and CDR2: SQVTM, ANQGSEA. The CDR3 has 12 residues. V was pared by 6 bases and J by 4 bases, with 12 bases between. Written as DNA, the CDR3 is TGCAGCGTGGCATTAGGTAGCACTGAAGCTTTCTTT. This sequence encodes CSVALGSTEAFF.

This chain connects TRBV28 to TRBJ2-5; maybe TRBD2 (6 bases). Germline V gene data show CDR1 as MDHEN and CDR2 as SYDVKM. There are 14 residues in the CDR3. V was trimmed by 5 bases and J by 11 bases, leaving 21 bases between them. The CDR3 DNA reads TGTGCCAGCAGTCCAGCGGGCTCTAACAATGAGCAGTACTTC. Protein: CASSPAGSNNEQYF.